The 3 T cell receptor beta chains below come from one sample, sequenced in a study of OX40 agonist ivuxolimab in advanced cancers. Clones were sequenced by immunoSEQ multiplex PCR, and TCRdb holds only the in-frame ones, with some missing. The sample holds tens of thousands of clones, about 91% seen once. The material sequenced was CD4+ or CD8+ T cells sorted from blood, taken in a trial of the OX40 agonist ivuxolimab. The receptors here all came from an adult with an advanced solid tumor such as melanoma, head and neck, liver or kidney cancer.

This chain links TRBV19 with TRBJ1-1; D gene unclear. The CDR3 loop spans 13 amino acids. Trimming took 8 bases from V and 1 from J, leaving 11 bases between them. Germline loops: CDR1 LNHDA, CDR2 SQIVND (reference sequence). The CDR3 spells CASSIQPNTEAFF. The CDR3 coding sequence is TGTGCCAGTTCAATACAGCCGAACACTGAAGCTTTCTTT.

The chain uses TRBV11-2 and TRBJ2-5; no definite D call. CDR1 and CDR2 from the germline V gene are SGHAT and FQNNGV. V was pared by 1 base and J by 5 bases, with 2 bases between. The CDR3 loop spans 11 amino acids. The CDR3 coding sequence is TGTGCCAGCAGCTTAGCCGAGACCCAGTACTTC. Residues: CASSLAETQYF.

This chain joins TRBV7-9 and TRBJ2-5, with D possibly TRBD1 on 6 matching bases. The germline CDR1 and CDR2 sequences are SEHNR and FQNEAQ (reference sequence). Deletions cut 7 bases from V and 1 base from J, with 13 bases between. The CDR3 length is 14 residues. The CDR3 DNA is TGTGCCAGCAATCATGGGGGCCGCCAAGAGACCCAGTACTTC. It is translated as CASNHGGRQETQYF.